What follows are 27 T cell receptor beta chains derived from one specimen sequenced in a study of T cells in Graves' hyperthyroidism and ophthalmopathy. Amplified TCR beta CDR3 regions came from RNA transcripts. HTBI primers were employed in a first-round RT-PCR of the TCR CDR3. From the multiplex PCR reads, TCRdb called clonotypes with MiXCR, one entry per CDR3 protein. The repertoire includes 490,000 or so distinct CDR3 sequences, about 45% of them detected once, and around 44% sits in the top ten. Sequenced: peripheral blood or thyroid tissue (not recorded which). Receptors were obtained from an adult woman with Graves' disease, either hyperthyroidism or ophthalmopathy (not recorded which).

This clonotype was seen ten or more times. V usage is TRBV5-1 and J usage is TRBJ2-5, with TRBD2 identical over 7 bases. This CDR3 spans 14 amino acids. V lost 4 bases, J lost 4 bases, and 7 bases stayed unmatched. Germline loops: CDR1 SGHRS, CDR2 YFSETQ. Here the CDR3 DNA reads TGCGCCAGCAGCGGTAGCGGGCATCCAGAGACCCAGTACTTC. Translation gives CASSGSGHPETQYF.

This chain joins TRBV5-5 and TRBJ2-7; TRBD2 matches 11 bases. The last part of the DNA fits TRBJ2-5 better; the J call may be wrong. The CDR3 covers 16 residues. The V gene's germline CDR1 is SGHKS and CDR2 YYEKEE (reference sequence). The CDR3 coding sequence is TGTGCCAGCAGGAGGGCTAGCGGGAGGTCCTACGAGACCCAGTACTTC. Protein: CASRRASGRSYETQYF.

DNA for the CDR3: TGCAGTGCTATTAAAACCACAGGGGCTGAAGCTTTCTTT. Translation gives CSAIKTTGAEAFF. The chain is built from TRBV20-1 and TRBJ1-1; 7 positions agree with TRBD1. This CDR3 spans 13 amino acids. V gave up 4 bases and J gave up 6 bases; unmatched junction bases: 8. CDR1 and CDR2 from the germline V gene are DFQATT and SNEGSKA (reference sequence).

The sample holds many counts of this clonotype. The rearrangement uses TRBV14 and TRBJ2-2, with D perhaps TRBD1 or TRBD2 (5 bases each). V was pared by 7 bases and J by 3 bases, with 15 bases between. From germline, CDR1 is SGHDN and CDR2 FVKESK. The CDR3 covers 15 residues. In DNA, the CDR3 is TGTGCCAGCACCCCTGGGACCGATGACACCGGGGAGCTGTTTTTT. Residues: CASTPGTDDTGELFF.

The chain has TRBV7-4 and TRBJ2-7, with D perhaps TRBD2 (7 bases). The CDR3 is 13 amino acids. Deletions cut 2 bases from V and 7 bases from J, with 12 bases between. Germline values: CDR1 SGHVT, CDR2 SQSDAQ. CDR3 loop: CASSLQAGAEQYF. For the CDR3, the DNA is TGTGCCAGCAGCTTACAGGCGGGGGCTGAGCAGTACTTC.

V is TRBV29-1 and J is TRBJ2-5; 8 bases agree with TRBD1. Germline CDR1 reads SQVTM; CDR2 reads ANQGSEA. V lost 6 bases and J lost 2; bases outside the gene matches: 11. This CDR3 has 15 residues. The DNA for the CDR3 is TGCAGCGTAGTTGACAGGGGCAGGGAGCAAGAGACCCAGTACTTC. This sequence encodes CSVVDRGREQETQYF.

The chain links TRBV7-9 to TRBJ1-1, with TRBD1 as a possible D gene (6 bases). CDR1 SEHNR and CDR2 FQNEAQ come from the germline V gene (reference sequence). This CDR3 is built from 16 residues. Trimming shortened V by 5 bases and J by 0 bases, and 16 bases separated the two germline ends. As DNA, the CDR3 is TGTGCCAGCAGCCCCCGAACCGACAGGCTGAACACTGAAGCTTTCTTT. Encoded protein: CASSPRTDRLNTEAFF. The complete variable domain, with remaining parts taken from reference TRBV7-9 and TRBJ1-1, reads DTGVSQNPRHKITKRGQNVTFRCDPISEHNRLYWYRQTLGQGPEFLTYFQNEAQLEKSRLLSDRFSAERPKGSFSTLEIQRTEQGDSAMYLCASSPRTDRLNTEAFFGQGTRLTVV.

V and J are TRBV7-6 and TRBJ1-2, with D perhaps matching TRBD1 (6 bases). V was trimmed by 3 bases and J by 2 bases, leaving 16 bases between them. This CDR3 region has 16 residues. The V gene's germline CDR1 is SGHVS and CDR2 FNYEAQ. The CDR3 DNA is TGTGCCAGCAGCTTCAGCGGGACACGGGACAACTATGGCTACACCTTC. As protein: CASSFSGTRDNYGYTF. Variable domain in full (rest from reference TRBV7-6 and TRBJ1-2): GAGVSQSPRYKVTKRGQDVALRCDPISGHVSLYWYRQALGQGPEFLTYFNYEAQQDKSGLPNDRFSAERPEGSISTLTIQRTEQRDSAMYRCASSFSGTRDNYGYTFGSGTRLTVV.

The chain links TRBV5-1 to TRBJ2-5, with TRBD1 matching over 8 bases. CDR3 size: 15 residues. From germline, CDR1 is SGHRS and CDR2 YFSETQ. The V segment lost 4 bases and the J segment 3 bases; nucleotides outside the gene matches: 8. The CDR3 protein is CASSPLTGVEETQYF. The CDR3 DNA is TGCGCCAGCAGCCCGTTGACAGGGGTAGAAGAGACCCAGTACTTC.

The rearrangement uses TRBV10-3 and TRBJ1-6; 9 bases map to TRBD1. CDR1 and CDR2 from the germline V gene are ENHRY and SYGVKD. The CDR3 is 13 residues long. V lost 5 bases to trimming and J lost 10 bases; unmatched junction nucleotides: 3. CDR3 in amino acids: CAISLDRGSPLHF. For the CDR3, the DNA is TGTGCCATCAGTCTGGACAGGGGATCACCCCTCCACTTT.

The V and J genes are TRBV30 and TRBJ1-1, with D maybe TRBD1 (6 bases). Germline-derived CDR1 and CDR2 are GTSNPN and SVGIG (reference sequence). The CDR3 spans 12 residues. V lost 1 base and J 10 bases, leaving 13 bases between the germline ends. CDR3 loop: CAWSATGFGAFF. The CDR3 bases are TGTGCCTGGAGTGCCACAGGGTTCGGAGCTTTCTTT.

The V and J genes are TRBV7-9 and TRBJ2-7; 16 bases are a match to TRBD2. This CDR3 region has 19 residues. V lost 1 base, J lost 3 bases, and 9 bases stayed unmatched. CDR1 and CDR2 (germline): SEHNR, FQNEAQ (reference sequence). DNA of the CDR3: TGTGCCAGCAGCTTAGTGGGACTAGCGGGAGGGCTAACCCTCTACGAGCAGTACTTC. Translation gives CASSLVGLAGGLTLYEQYF.

This chain joins TRBV2 and TRBJ2-5, with 15 bases lining up with TRBD2. CDR1 is SNHLY and CDR2 is FYNNEI in the germline V gene. This CDR3 comprises 19 residues. Unmatched junction bases numbered 13, after V lost 3 bases and J lost 5 bases. Written as DNA, the CDR3 is TGTGCCAGCAGTGACGCGGGGACTAGCGGGGGGCGAAATGAGGAGACCCAGTACTTC. Translating gives CASSDAGTSGGRNEETQYF.

The J gene is TRBJ2-5, the V gene TRBV20-1; no reliable D call. Looked up from germline, CDR1 is DFQATT and CDR2 is SNEGSKA (reference sequence). The V gene lost 7 bases and the J gene lost 8 bases, with 14 bases spanning the gap. The CDR3 length is 11 residues. The CDR3 protein is CSEPKNGTQYF. The CDR3 DNA follows: TGCAGTGAGCCAAAGAATGGAACCCAGTACTTC.

Of note for this clonotype: Being one base from a much bigger clone, this may be a read error. The CDR3, as DNA: TGTGCCAGCAGCCAAGATGGAAATACATTTGAAGCTTTCTTT. As protein: CASSQDGNTFEAFF. The rearrangement uses TRBV3-1 and TRBJ1-1; the D is unclear. This CDR3 comprises 14 residues. CDR1 is LGHDT, CDR2 YNNKEL, per germline (reference sequence). V lost 0 bases and J lost 7, with 12 bases in between.

Only a few counts were recorded for this clonotype. This chain connects TRBV7-8 to TRBJ2-5, with D tentatively TRBD1 or TRBD2 (6 bases each). This CDR3 has 12 amino acids. Trimming took off 8 bases at V and 4 bases at J, with 11 bases between the two ends. Germline CDR1 SGHVS, CDR2 FQNEAQ. The CDR3 reads CASGGPGETQYF. The CDR3 region has the DNA TGTGCCAGCGGGGGGCCGGGAGAGACCCAGTACTTC.

This clonotype turned up a few times. The CDR3 loop is CASSEPVETQYF. CDR3 in DNA: TGCGCCAGCAGCGAGCCAGTCGAGACCCAGTACTTC. The chain links TRBV5-1 to TRBJ2-5; D unclear. V dropped 4 bases and J dropped 5 bases, with 9 bases sitting between them. CDR3 length: 12 residues. Looked up from germline, CDR1 is SGHRS and CDR2 is YFSETQ.

This clonotype was seen repeatedly, ten times or more. The chain links TRBV11-2 to TRBJ1-4; D might be TRBD1 (5 bases). V was cut by 3 bases and J by 7 bases, with 9 bases left in between. The CDR3 covers 13 residues. Germline loops: CDR1 SGHAT, CDR2 FQNNGV. The CDR3 coding sequence is TGTGCCAGCAGCTTCGGGGGAGGTGAAAAACTGTTTTTT. Residues: CASSFGGGEKLFF.

Ten or more counts support this clonotype. V is TRBV20-1 and J is TRBJ2-7, with D tentatively TRBD1 (5 bases). CDR3 length: 13 amino acids. The V end lost 3 bases, the J end lost 9 bases, and 18 bases lay between the germline ends. Per the germline V gene, CDR1 is DFQATT and CDR2 is SNEGSKA (reference sequence). CDR3 nucleotides: TGCAGTGCTAGCTGGGGCACCGCCTCCGGGCAGTACTTC. Its translation: CSASWGTASGQYF.

The CDR3 region is CASSYSGFLGSPQHF. The DNA of the CDR3 is TGTGCCAGCAGTTACTCCGGTTTTTTGGGCTCGCCCCAGCATTTT. This chain uses TRBV6-1 with TRBJ1-5; D is undetermined. The CDR3 totals 15 residues. V lost 5 bases and J 9 bases, leaving 20 bases between the germline ends. Germline loops: CDR1 MNHNS, CDR2 SASEGT.

The DNA of the CDR3 is TGTGCCAGCAGGGACCGGACGGAAGAGACCCAGTACTTC. Amino acids: CASRDRTEETQYF. The chain links TRBV2 to TRBJ2-5; no reliable D call. Germline CDR1 and CDR2: SNHLY and FYNNEI. Trimming shortened V by 6 bases and J by 3 bases, and 11 bases separated the two germline ends. There are 13 residues in the CDR3.

The chain recombines TRBV10-3 with TRBJ2-2; a possible D gene is TRBD2 (6 bases). The CDR3 sequence is 14 residues long. Germline-derived CDR1 and CDR2 are ENHRY and SYGVKD. Trimming removed 4 bases at V and 5 bases at J, with 11 bases between. CDR3 in amino acids: CAISAGLLTGELFF. CDR3 coding DNA: TGTGCCATCAGTGCGGGACTTTTAACCGGGGAGCTGTTTTTT.

This clonotype was detected ten times or more. Sequence at one end of the junction differs from germline and may be a read error. The V gene is TRBV7-7, the J gene TRBJ1-1; TRBD1 matches 9 bases. The CDR3 runs 15 residues. The germline V gene encodes CDR1 SSHAT and CDR2 FNYEAQ (reference sequence). The CDR3 DNA follows: TGTGCTAGCAGCCCGATAGGACAGGGGATCACTGAAGCTTTCTTT. It specifies CASSPIGQGITEAFF.

The sample holds one count of this clonotype. The chain recombines TRBV5-1 with TRBJ1-5; tentative D call: TRBD1 (5 bases). Deletions cut 1 base from V and 3 bases from J, with 14 bases between. The CDR3 totals 16 residues. From germline, CDR1 is SGHRS and CDR2 YFSETQ. The CDR3 loop reads CASSLWPGSVNQPQHF. CDR3 in DNA: TGCGCCAGCAGCTTGTGGCCAGGGAGCGTCAATCAGCCCCAGCATTTT.

V is TRBV24-1 and J is TRBJ1-2, with 10 bases that match TRBD1. The CDR3 runs 16 residues. Germline trimming cut 3 bases from V and 5 bases from J; bases unmatched to any gene: 8. The germline gives CDR1 KGHDR, CDR2 SFDVKD. CDR3 loop: CATSDTGTGEGYGYTF. The CDR3 nucleotides are TGTGCCACCAGTGATACCGGGACAGGGGAAGGGTATGGCTACACCTTC.

This rearrangement joins TRBV19 to TRBJ1-5; 9 nucleotides align to TRBD1. V lost 4 bases to trimming and J lost 9 bases; unmatched junction nucleotides: 7. The CDR3 is made up of 14 amino acids. Germline V gene data show CDR1 as LNHDA and CDR2 as SQIVND (reference sequence). CDR3 sequence reads: CASSTHRGRGPQHF. The DNA for the CDR3 is TGTGCCAGTAGTACTCACAGGGGGCGCGGGCCCCAGCATTTT.

The chain employs TRBV7-9 and TRBJ1-5; possible D gene TRBD1, 5 bases. Germline assignment: CDR1 SEHNR and CDR2 FQNEAQ (reference sequence). V was pared by 5 bases and J by 7 bases, with 21 bases between. The CDR3 has 16 amino acids. CDR3 in amino acids: CASSPPSGGIGQPQHF. The CDR3 nucleotides are TGTGCCAGCAGCCCCCCTTCGGGGGGAATTGGCCAGCCCCAGCATTTT.